Below, 5 T cell receptor beta chains from the same sample are listed, as sequenced in a study of blood T cells in healthy people across ages. PCR was performed a second time for roughly 7 to 12 cycles using a sample-barcoded 5' primer and a J-beta primer mix. TCRdb redid the calling of the 5' RACE reads with MiXCR, one entry per CDR3 protein. The sample has some 750,000 distinct CDR3 sequences, roughly 20% seen once. Sequencing was performed on blood. Every receptor here comes from a man in his 70s in good health.

A note on this clonotype: One end of the junction fails to match germline, which may point to a read error. The chain has TRBV12-3 or TRBV12-4 and TRBJ2-3; D perhaps matches TRBD2 (5 bases). CDR3 length equals 15 residues. CDR3 bases: TGTGCCAGCAGCCTTTCTCTAGGGAGCACAGATGCGCAGTATTTT. It yields the protein CASSLSLGSTDAQYF.

This clonotype was seen a few times. This chain links TRBV10-3 with TRBJ2-3, with no clear D. Germline-derived CDR1 and CDR2 are ENHRY and SYGVKD. The V and J ends lost 3 bases and 2 bases respectively, with 9 bases between them. There are 14 residues in the CDR3. CDR3 amino acids: CAISDNGFTDTQYF. The CDR3, as DNA: TGTGCCATCAGTGATAACGGATTCACAGATACGCAGTATTTT.

J is TRBJ1-5 and V is TRBV3-1; maybe TRBD1 (6 bases). Trimming pared 0 bases from V and 5 bases from J, leaving 11 bases between. CDR1 and CDR2 from the germline V gene are LGHDT and YNNKEL (reference sequence). This CDR3 contains 15 residues. CDR3 in amino acids: CASSQDPQGYQPQHF. DNA for the CDR3: TGTGCCAGCAGCCAAGATCCACAGGGTTATCAGCCCCAGCATTTT.

This clonotype occurred a few times. As DNA, the CDR3 is TGTGCCAGCTCCTCACCACTATGGAACGAGCAGTACGTC. This sequence encodes CASSSPLWNEQYV. This chain uses TRBV18 with TRBJ2-7; D not certain. CDR3 size: 13 residues. Trimming removed 6 bases from V and 5 bases from J, with 14 bases in between. CDR1 and CDR2 from the germline V gene are KGHSH and LQKENI.

The genes are TRBV29-1 and TRBJ2-2; D gene unclear. CDR1 SQVTM and CDR2 ANQGSEA come from the germline V gene. This CDR3 has 12 residues. The V and J ends lost 8 bases and 0 bases respectively, with 7 bases between them. The CDR3 DNA reads as TGCAGCTTGAGAACGAACACCGGGGAGCTGTTTTTT. This encodes CSLRTNTGELFF.